Listed below are T cell receptor beta chains from one sample, sequenced in a study of identical twins. TCRdb processed the 5' RACE reads anew with MiXCR; each CDR3 protein has one entry. The sample records around 1.7 million distinct CDR3 sequences, under 35% being singletons. The sequenced sample consisted of cord blood. These receptors were collected from a newborn girl in good health. CDR3s include the opening cysteine and the closing phenylalanine or tryptophan. The D gene is left open where the match is weak. Rows may omit the clone size; those that give it use once, few, many or a size class.

d_call	clone_size	cdr3_length	j_call	v_call	cdr3_nt	cdr3_aa
-	-	17	TRBJ2-3	TRBV20-1	TGCAGTGCTAGAGATCCCCGCCCCGGGGGTCCCACAGATACGCAGTATTTT	CSARDPRPGGPTDTQYF
TRBD2	-	16	TRBJ2-4	TRBV7-2	TGTGCCAGCAGCCCTAGCGGAGTGGGAGCCAAGAACATTCAGTACTTC	CASSPSGVGAKNIQYF
-	-	14	TRBJ1-6	TRBV15	TGTGCCACCAGCGCCCGGGACACTAATTCACCCCTCCACTTT	CATSARDTNSPLHF
-	few	14	TRBJ2-7	TRBV6-5	TGTGCCAGCAGTTACCAATACTCCTACAATGAGCAGTACTTC	CASSYQYSYNEQYF
-	-	15	TRBJ2-5	TRBV5-1	TGCGCCAGCAGCGCCGGGGACGTGTACCAAGAGACCCAGTACTTC	CASSAGDVYQETQYF
TRBD2	few	16	TRBJ2-4	TRBV12-3/TRBV12-4	TGTGCCAGCAGCCGCCCTAGCGGGTCCGCCAAAAACATTCAGTACTTC	CASSRPSGSAKNIQYF
-	-	14	TRBJ2-7	TRBV20-1	TGCAGTGCTAGAAAGGCGGATTTGGGGTACGAGCAGTACTTC	CSARKADLGYEQYF
-	few	13	TRBJ2-2	TRBV2	TGTGCCAGCTCCCGGACGCGCACTGGGGAGCTGTTTTTT	CASSRTRTGELFF
-	-	15	TRBJ2-1	TRBV12-3/TRBV12-4	TGTGCCAGCAGTTTATGGTCCAGGGGTGGAAATGAGCAGTTCTTC	CASSLWSRGGNEQFF
-	few	15	TRBJ1-6	TRBV7-2	TGTGCCAGCAGCTTAGAAGGGACGGGGAATTCACCCCTCCACTTT	CASSLEGTGNSPLHF
-	few	12	TRBJ2-7	TRBV6-1	TGTGCCAGCAGTGGACAACTTAATGAGCAGTACTTC	CASSGQLNEQYF
-	few	15	TRBJ2-5	TRBV5-1	TGCGCCAGCAGCTTGTACAGGAAGGGTGCAGAGACCCAGTACTTC	CASSLYRKGAETQYF
-	-	12	TRBJ2-7	TRBV28	TGTGCCACCGTCGTACAGGGCTACGAGCAGTACTTC	CATVVQGYEQYF
-	-	14	TRBJ2-5	TRBV20-1	TGCAGTGCGACCCTAGCAGCTGGTACGGAGACCCAGTACTTC	CSATLAAGTETQYF
TRBD1	-	16	TRBJ1-4	TRBV10-3	TGTGCCATCAGTGAGGGACAGGGGGCTTTTAATGAAAAACTGTTTTTT	CAISEGQGAFNEKLFF
TRBD1	-	13	TRBJ2-5	TRBV6-5	TGTGTCAGCAGCCCCGGGACAGCCGAGACCCAGTACTTC	CVSSPGTAETQYF
TRBD1	few	17	TRBJ2-7	TRBV24-1	TGTGCCACCCGAGATCTCCTAGAAGACAGGGGAAGATACGAGCAGTACTTC	CATRDLLEDRGRYEQYF
TRBD2	few	14	TRBJ2-1	TRBV28	TGTGCCAGCAGCCCGACTAGCGGGGCCAATGAGCAGTTCTTC	CASSPTSGANEQFF
TRBD1	-	14	TRBJ2-5	TRBV27	TGTGCCTCTGTGACAACAGGGGGCTTCCACAAGCAGTACTTC	CASVTTGGFHKQYF
-	-	12	TRBJ2-3	TRBV4-2	TGTGCCAGTAGCCAAGCTGGGACTTCGCAGTATTTT	CASSQAGTSQYF
-	-	15	TRBJ2-3	TRBV4-2	TGTGCCAGCAGCCTCCACAGGACTAGCACAGATACGCAGTATTTT	CASSLHRTSTDTQYF
TRBD2	-	14	TRBJ2-7	TRBV2	TGTGCCAGCACCGGGACTAGCGACTATTACGAGCAGTACTTC	CASTGTSDYYEQYF
TRBD1	-	15	TRBJ1-5	TRBV12-3/TRBV12-4	TGTGCCACCAACCAGGGGGGATTTGGCAATCAGCCCCAGCATTTT	CATNQGGFGNQPQHF
-	-	12	TRBJ1-2	TRBV20-1	TGCAGTGCTAGAGACCGACAGTATGGCTACACCTTC	CSARDRQYGYTF
-	-	16	TRBJ1-2	TRBV7-2	TGTGCCAGCAGCTTCCACAGGGTCCGTCTTAACTATGGCTACACCTTC	CASSFHRVRLNYGYTF
TRBD1	-	13	TRBJ2-1	TRBV11-1	TGTGCCAGCAGCTTCAGGGGGCGCAATGAGCAGTTCTTC	CASSFRGRNEQFF
-	-	15	TRBJ1-2	TRBV18	TGTGCCAGCTCACCAACTTTTGGAGGAAACTATGGCTACACCTTC	CASSPTFGGNYGYTF
-	-	18	TRBJ2-7	TRBV10-3	TGTGCCATCAGTGAGTCCTTGCTCTCCGGGACTGTAGCCTACGAGCAGTACTTC	CAISESLLSGTVAYEQYF
-	many	13	TRBJ1-5	TRBV20-1	TGCAGTGCTAGAGGACAGGGCAATCAGCCCCAGCATTTT	CSARGQGNQPQHF
-	few	15	TRBJ2-5	TRBV7-8	TGTGCCAGCAGCTCCCCGGGAGCGAGTTTAGAGACCCAGTACTTC	CASSSPGASLETQYF
-	-	11	TRBJ1-2	TRBV5-1	TGCGCCAGCCGACGGGACAACGGCTACACCTTC	CASRRDNGYTF
-	-	18	TRBJ2-7	TRBV5-1	TGCGCCAGCAGCTTGATGAAGTTCGGGGCCAGTCACGCCTACGAGCAGTACTTC	CASSLMKFGASHAYEQYF
-	-	13	TRBJ2-3	TRBV6-4	TGTGCCAGCAGTGACGGGGCTTGGGATACGCAGTATTTT	CASSDGAWDTQYF
-	few	14	TRBJ1-2	TRBV27	TGTGCCAGCAGCCCGGGGACATTCGTCTATGGCTACACCTTC	CASSPGTFVYGYTF
-	few	16	TRBJ2-1	TRBV5-1	TGCGCCAGCAGGTCCTCAGCGGTCAGCTCCTACAATGAGCAGTTCTTC	CASRSSAVSSYNEQFF
-	-	13	TRBJ1-1	TRBV20-1	TGCAGTGCTAGAATCGACCCCAACACTGAAGCTTTCTTT	CSARIDPNTEAFF
-	many	15	TRBJ2-7	TRBV6-8	TGTGCCAGCAGAAGAAGGACACACCGCTCCTACGAGCAGTACTTC	CASRRRTHRSYEQYF
TRBD1	few	17	TRBJ1-1	TRBV24-1	TGTGCCACCAGTGATTTTTCGGGGACAGGGGAGAACACTGAAGCTTTCTTT	CATSDFSGTGENTEAFF
TRBD1	many	15	TRBJ2-7	TRBV28	TGTGCCAGCAGTAGTCCGGGACAGGGAAACTACGAGCAGTACTTC	CASSSPGQGNYEQYF
TRBD2	-	15	TRBJ2-1	TRBV28	TGTGCCAGCAGTTTCTCTCTAGCGGGAGTCGATGAGCAGTTCTTC	CASSFSLAGVDEQFF
TRBD2	-	17	TRBJ2-7	TRBV12-3/TRBV12-4	TGTGCCAGCAGTTTTGGTCGACTAGCGGGGTTTTACAATGAGCAGTACTTC	CASSFGRLAGFYNEQYF
TRBD2	few	16	TRBJ2-3	TRBV7-9	TGTGCCAGCAGTTTAACTAGCGGGGTAAGGAGGGATACGCAGTATTTT	CASSLTSGVRRDTQYF
TRBD2	once	17	TRBJ2-1	TRBV7-2	TGTGCCAGCAGCTTAGCTGGGACTAGCGGGAGGTACAATGAGCAGTTCTTC	CASSLAGTSGRYNEQFF
-	few	19	TRBJ2-3	TRBV7-2	TGTGCCAGCAGCCGGACTAGGACAGCTAAGGGTATAAGCACAGATACGCAGTATTTT	CASSRTRTAKGISTDTQYF